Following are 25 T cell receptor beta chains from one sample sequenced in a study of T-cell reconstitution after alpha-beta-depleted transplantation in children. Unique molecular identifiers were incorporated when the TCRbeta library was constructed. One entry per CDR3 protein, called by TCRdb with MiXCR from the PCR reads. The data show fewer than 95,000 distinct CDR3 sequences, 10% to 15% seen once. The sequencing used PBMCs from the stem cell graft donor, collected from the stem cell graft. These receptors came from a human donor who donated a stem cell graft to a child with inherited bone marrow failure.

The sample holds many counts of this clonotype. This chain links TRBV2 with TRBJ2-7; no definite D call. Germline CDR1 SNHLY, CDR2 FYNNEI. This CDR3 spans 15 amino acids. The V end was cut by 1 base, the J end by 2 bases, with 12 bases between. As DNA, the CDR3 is TGTGCCAGCAGTGAAGAGGTGACGGAGACCTACGAGCAGTACTTC. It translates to CASSEEVTETYEQYF.

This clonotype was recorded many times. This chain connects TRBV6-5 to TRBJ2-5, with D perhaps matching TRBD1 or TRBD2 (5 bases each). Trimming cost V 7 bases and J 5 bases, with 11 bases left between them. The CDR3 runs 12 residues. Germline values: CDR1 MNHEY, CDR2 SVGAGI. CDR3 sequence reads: CASIGGRETQYF. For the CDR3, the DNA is TGTGCCAGCATTGGGGGAAGGGAGACCCAGTACTTC.

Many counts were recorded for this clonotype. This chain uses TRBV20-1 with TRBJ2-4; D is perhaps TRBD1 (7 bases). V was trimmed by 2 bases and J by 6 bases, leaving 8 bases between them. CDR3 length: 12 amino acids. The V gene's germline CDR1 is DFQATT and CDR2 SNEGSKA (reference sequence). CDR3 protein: CSARQGGNIQYF. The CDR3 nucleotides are TGCAGTGCTAGACAGGGGGGAAACATTCAGTACTTC.

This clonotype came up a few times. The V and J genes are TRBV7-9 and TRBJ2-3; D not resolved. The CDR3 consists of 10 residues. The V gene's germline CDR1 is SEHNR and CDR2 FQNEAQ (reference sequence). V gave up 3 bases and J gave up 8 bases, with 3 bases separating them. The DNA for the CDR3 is TGTGCCAGCAGCTTGAGTACGCAGTATTTT. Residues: CASSLSTQYF. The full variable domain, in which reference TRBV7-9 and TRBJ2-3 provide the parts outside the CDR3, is DTGVSQNPRHKITKRGQNVTFRCDPISEHNRLYWYRQTLGQGPEFLTYFQNEAQLEKSRLLSDRFSAERPKGSFSTLEIQRTEQGDSAMYLCASSLSTQYFGPGTRLTVL.

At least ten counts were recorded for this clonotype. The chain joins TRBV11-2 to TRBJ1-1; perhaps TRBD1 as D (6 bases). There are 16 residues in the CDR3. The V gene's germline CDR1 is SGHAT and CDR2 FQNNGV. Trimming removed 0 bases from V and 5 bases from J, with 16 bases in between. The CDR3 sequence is CASSLEWGASRTEAFF. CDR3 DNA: TGTGCCAGCAGCTTAGAATGGGGGGCATCGAGAACTGAAGCTTTCTTT.

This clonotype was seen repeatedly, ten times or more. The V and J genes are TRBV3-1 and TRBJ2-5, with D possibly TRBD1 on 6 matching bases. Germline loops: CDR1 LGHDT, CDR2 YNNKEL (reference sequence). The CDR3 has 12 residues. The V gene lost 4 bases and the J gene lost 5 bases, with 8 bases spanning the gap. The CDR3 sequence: CASSRGQETQYF. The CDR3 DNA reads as TGTGCCAGCAGCCGGGGGCAGGAGACCCAGTACTTC.

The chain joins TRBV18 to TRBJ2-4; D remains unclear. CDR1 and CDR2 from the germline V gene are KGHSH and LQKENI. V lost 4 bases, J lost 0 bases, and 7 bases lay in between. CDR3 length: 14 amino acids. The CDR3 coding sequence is TGTGCCAGCTCACTTGATTTAGCCAAAAACATTCAGTACTTC. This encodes CASSLDLAKNIQYF.

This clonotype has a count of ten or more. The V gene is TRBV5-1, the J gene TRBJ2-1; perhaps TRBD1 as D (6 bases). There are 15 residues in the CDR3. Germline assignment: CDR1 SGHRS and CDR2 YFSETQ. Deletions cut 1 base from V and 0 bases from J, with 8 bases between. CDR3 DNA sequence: TGCGCCAGCAGCTTGTCGGACAGCTCCTACAATGAGCAGTTCTTC. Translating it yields CASSLSDSSYNEQFF.

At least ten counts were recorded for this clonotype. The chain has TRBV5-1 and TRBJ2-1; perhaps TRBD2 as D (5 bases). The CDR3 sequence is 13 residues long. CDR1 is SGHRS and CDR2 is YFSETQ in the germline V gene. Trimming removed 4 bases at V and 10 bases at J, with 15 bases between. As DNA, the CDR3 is TGCGCCAGCAGCCCCCGGGGTAGTAAGGAGCAGTTCTTC. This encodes CASSPRGSKEQFF.

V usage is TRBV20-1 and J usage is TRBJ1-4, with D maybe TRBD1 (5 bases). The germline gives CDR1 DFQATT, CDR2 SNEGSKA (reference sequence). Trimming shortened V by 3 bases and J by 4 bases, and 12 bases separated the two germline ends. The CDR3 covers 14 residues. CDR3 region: CSARRGAGNEKLFF. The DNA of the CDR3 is TGCAGTGCTAGGAGAGGGGCCGGTAATGAAAAACTGTTTTTT.

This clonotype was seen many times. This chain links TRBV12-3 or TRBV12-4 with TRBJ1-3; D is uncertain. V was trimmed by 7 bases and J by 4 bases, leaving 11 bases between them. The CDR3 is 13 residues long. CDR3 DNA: TGTGCCAGCATCCGGAGTCCCGGAAACACCATATATTTT. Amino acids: CASIRSPGNTIYF.

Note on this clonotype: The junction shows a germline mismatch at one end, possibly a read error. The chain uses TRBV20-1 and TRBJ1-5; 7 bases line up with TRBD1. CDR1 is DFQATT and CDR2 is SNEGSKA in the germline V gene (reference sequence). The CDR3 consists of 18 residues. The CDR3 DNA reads TGCTGTGCTAGGCTCGGCCAGGGGGTGAGTCGGAGCAATCAGCCCCAGCATTTT. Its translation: CCARLGQGVSRSNQPQHF.

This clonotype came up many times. This CDR3 is CASSFLGNTGELFF. The CDR3 DNA sequence: TGTGCCAGCAGCTTCCTAGGCAACACCGGGGAGCTGTTTTTT. This chain connects TRBV7-3 to TRBJ2-2; D remains unclear. Germline V gives CDR1 SGHTA, CDR2 FQGTGA. The CDR3 consists of 14 residues. The V end lost 3 bases, the J end lost 2 bases, and 7 bases lay between the germline ends.

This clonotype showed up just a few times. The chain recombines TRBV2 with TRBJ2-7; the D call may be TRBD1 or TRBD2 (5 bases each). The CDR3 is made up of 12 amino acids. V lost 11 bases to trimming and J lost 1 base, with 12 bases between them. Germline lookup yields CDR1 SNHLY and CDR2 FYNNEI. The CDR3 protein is CASVWGSYEQYF. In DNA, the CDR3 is TGTGCCTCGGTGTGGGGGTCCTACGAGCAGTACTTC.

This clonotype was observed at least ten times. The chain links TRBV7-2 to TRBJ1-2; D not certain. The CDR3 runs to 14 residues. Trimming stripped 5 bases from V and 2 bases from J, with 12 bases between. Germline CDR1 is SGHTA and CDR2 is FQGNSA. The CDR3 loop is CASSLFTSNYGYTF. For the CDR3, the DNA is TGTGCCAGCAGCCTCTTTACAAGCAACTATGGCTACACCTTC.

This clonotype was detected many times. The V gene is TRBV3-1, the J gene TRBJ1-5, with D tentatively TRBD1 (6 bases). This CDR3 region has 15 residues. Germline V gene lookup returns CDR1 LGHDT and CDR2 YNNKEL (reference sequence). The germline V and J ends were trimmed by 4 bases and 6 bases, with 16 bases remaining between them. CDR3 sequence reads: CASSRIRGWAQPQHF. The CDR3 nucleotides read TGTGCCAGCAGCCGAATCAGGGGCTGGGCTCAGCCCCAGCATTTT.

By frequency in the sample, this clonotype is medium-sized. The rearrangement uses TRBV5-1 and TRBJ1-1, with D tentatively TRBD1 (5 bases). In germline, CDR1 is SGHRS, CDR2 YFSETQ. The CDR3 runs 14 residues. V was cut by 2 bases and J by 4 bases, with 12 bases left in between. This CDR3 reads CASSFGGVATEAFF. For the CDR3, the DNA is TGCGCCAGCAGCTTTGGGGGGGTGGCCACTGAAGCTTTCTTT.

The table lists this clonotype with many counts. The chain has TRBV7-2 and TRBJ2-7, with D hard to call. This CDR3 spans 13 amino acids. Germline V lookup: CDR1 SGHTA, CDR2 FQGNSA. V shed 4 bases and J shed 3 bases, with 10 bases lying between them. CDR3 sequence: CASSSFPFYEQYF. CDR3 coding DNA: TGTGCCAGCAGCTCGTTTCCCTTCTACGAGCAGTACTTC.

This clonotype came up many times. The CDR3 is CASSLQTGLETQYF. Written as DNA, the CDR3 is TGTGCCAGCTCACTACAAACAGGGCTTGAGACCCAGTACTTC. The rearrangement uses TRBV18 and TRBJ2-5, with TRBD1 as a possible D gene (6 bases). Trimming took 4 bases from V and 5 from J, leaving 14 bases between them. Germline values: CDR1 KGHSH, CDR2 LQKENI. This CDR3 is 14 amino acids long.

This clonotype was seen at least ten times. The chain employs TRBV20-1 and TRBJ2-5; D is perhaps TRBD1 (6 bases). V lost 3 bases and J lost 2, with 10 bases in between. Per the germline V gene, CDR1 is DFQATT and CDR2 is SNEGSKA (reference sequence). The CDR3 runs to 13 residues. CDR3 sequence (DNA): TGCAGTGCTAGGGACAGCGAACAAGAGACCCAGTACTTC. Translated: CSARDSEQETQYF.

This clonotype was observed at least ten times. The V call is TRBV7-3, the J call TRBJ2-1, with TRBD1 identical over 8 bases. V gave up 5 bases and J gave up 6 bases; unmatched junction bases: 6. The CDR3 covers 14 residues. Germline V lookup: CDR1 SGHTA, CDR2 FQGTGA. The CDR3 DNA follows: TGTGCCAGCAGCGAGGACAGGGTAGGCAATGAGCAGTTCTTC. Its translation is CASSEDRVGNEQFF.

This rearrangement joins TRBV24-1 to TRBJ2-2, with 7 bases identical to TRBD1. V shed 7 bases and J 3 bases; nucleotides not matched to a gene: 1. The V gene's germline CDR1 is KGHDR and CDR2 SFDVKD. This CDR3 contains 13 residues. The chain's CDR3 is CATRDRHTGELFF. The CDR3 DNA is TGTGCCACCAGGGACAGGCACACCGGGGAGCTGTTTTTT.

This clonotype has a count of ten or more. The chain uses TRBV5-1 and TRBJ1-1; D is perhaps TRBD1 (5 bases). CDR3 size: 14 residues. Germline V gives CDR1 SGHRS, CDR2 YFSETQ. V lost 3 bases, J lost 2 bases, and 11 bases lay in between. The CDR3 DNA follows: TGCGCCAGCAGCTCGCCCAGGGCCAACACTGAAGCTTTCTTT. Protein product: CASSSPRANTEAFF.

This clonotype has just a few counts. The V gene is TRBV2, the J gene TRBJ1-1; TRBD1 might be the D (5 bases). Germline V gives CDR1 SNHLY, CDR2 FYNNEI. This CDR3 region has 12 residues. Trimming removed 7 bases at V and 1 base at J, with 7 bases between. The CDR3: CASNTGNTEAFF. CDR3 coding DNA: TGTGCCAGCAATACAGGGAACACTGAAGCTTTCTTT.

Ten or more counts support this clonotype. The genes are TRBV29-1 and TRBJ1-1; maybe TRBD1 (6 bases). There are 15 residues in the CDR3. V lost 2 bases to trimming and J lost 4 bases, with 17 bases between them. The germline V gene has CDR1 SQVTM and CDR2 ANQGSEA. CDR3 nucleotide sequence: TGCAGCGTTGAATTGCTGGGGGCGGGGGGCACTGAAGCTTTCTTT. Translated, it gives CSVELLGAGGTEAFF.